This paragraph covers one T cell receptor (beta chain) sequence. What it recognizes is unknown. This entry belongs to a study of cytomegalovirus exposure and HLA in healthy donors. Study context: A data release that came early held roughly 90 million unique TCRs from HLA-typed donors.

Study conclusions and caveats: A later analysis linked roughly 17,000 TCR beta sequences to HLA alleles at 0.05 false discovery rate.

V lost 5 bases and J lost 4; bases outside the gene matches: 4. Germline CDR1 reads SNHLY; CDR2 reads FYNNEI. The CDR3 has 14 residues. Amplification used 60 Vbeta primers and 13 Jbeta primers. The method was immunoSEQ multiplex PCR; TCRdb's version includes in-frame clones alone and lacks a portion of them. The repertoire consists of roughly 140,000 clones, with 60% to 85% occurring once and the leading ten covering about 5.9%. The receptor was isolated from a man between 45 and 60 years old in good health and CMV-seropositive. Sequenced input: PBMCs. V is TRBV2 and J is TRBJ1-5, with 8 positions matching TRBD1. CDR3 nucleotide sequence: TGTGCCAGCAGTTCGACAGGGGTGAATCAGCCCCAGCATTTT. The encoded protein is CASSSTGVNQPQHF. The whole variable domain, filled in from reference TRBV2 and TRBJ1-5, reads EPEVTQTPSHQVTQMGQEVILRCVPISNHLYFYWYRQILGQKVEFLVSFYNNEISEKSEIFDDQFSVERPDGSNFTLKIRSTKLEDSAMYFCASSSTGVNQPQHFGDGTRLSIL.